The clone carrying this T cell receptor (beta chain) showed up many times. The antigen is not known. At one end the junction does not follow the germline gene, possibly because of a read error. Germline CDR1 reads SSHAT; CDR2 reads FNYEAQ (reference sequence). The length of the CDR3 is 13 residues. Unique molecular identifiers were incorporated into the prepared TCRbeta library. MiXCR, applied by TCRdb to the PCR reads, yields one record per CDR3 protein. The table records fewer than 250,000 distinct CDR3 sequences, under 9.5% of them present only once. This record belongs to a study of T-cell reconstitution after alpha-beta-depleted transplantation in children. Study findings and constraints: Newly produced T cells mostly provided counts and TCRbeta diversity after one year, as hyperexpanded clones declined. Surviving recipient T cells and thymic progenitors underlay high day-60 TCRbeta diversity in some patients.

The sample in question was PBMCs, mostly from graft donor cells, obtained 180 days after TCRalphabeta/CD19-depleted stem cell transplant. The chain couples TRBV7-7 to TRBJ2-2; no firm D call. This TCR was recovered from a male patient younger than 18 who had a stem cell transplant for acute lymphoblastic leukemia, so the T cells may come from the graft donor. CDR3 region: CASSPRSPGELFF. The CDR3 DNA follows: TGTGCTAGCAGCCCCCGCAGTCCCGGGGAGCTGTTTTTT.